The TCR beta chain described here comes from a study of blood T cell repertoires in COVID-19. Germline V gene lookup returns CDR1 LGHNT and CDR2 FRNRAP. The CDR3 runs 12 residues. With 5 bases clipped from V and 5 bases from J, the junction kept 2 bases outside the gene matches. Some clones are missing from TCRdb's copy, which holds only in-frame ones; the method was immunoSEQ multiplex PCR. Of fewer than 350,000 clones listed, about 88% are singletons. The clonotype originates from a woman in her 70s with COVID-19, enrolled during active disease. The rearrangement links TRBV12-5 to TRBJ1-2; 7 bases align to TRBD1. What was sequenced was peripheral blood. Written as DNA, the CDR3 is TGTGCTAGTGGTCAGGGGGGATATGGCTACACCTTC. Amino acids: CASGQGGYGYTF.